A selection of T cell receptor beta chains follows, all from one sample in a study of cytomegalovirus exposure and HLA in healthy donors. Generated by immunoSEQ multiplex PCR, the TCRdb table keeps only in-frame clones and is missing some. Its clone listing holds around 130,000 clones. Input material: PBMCs. The receptors here all came from a woman aged 60-70 years in good health and CMV-seronegative. CDR3s include the opening cysteine and the closing phenylalanine or tryptophan. The order of the fields is CDR3 length, J gene, D gene, V gene, CDR3 DNA, CDR3 protein. D genes are given only for firm matches.

16	TRBJ2-3	TRBD2	TRBV6-5	TGTGCCAGCAGTTACTCGGGAGCGGGGGGCCTAGATACGCAGTATTTT	CASSYSGAGGLDTQYF
12	TRBJ2-1	-	TRBV2	TGTGCCAGCAGTGACCCAGGGTCCCAGCGGTTCTTC	CASSDPGSQRFF
17	TRBJ1-5	TRBD1	TRBV15	TGTGCCACCAGCAGAGGGACAGGGGGTTATAGCAATCAGCCCCAGCATTTT	CATSRGTGGYSNQPQHF
17	TRBJ2-3	TRBD2	TRBV4-1	TGCGCCAGCAGCCAAGAAAGGGGACTAGCGGGCAGGGATACGCAGTATTTT	CASSQERGLAGRDTQYF
16	TRBJ2-1	TRBD2	TRBV19	TGTGCCAGTACCCCAATCTCTAGCGGGAGATTAAATGAGCAGTTCTTC	CASTPISSGRLNEQFF
17	TRBJ1-5	TRBD1	TRBV19	TGTGCCAGTAGGTACCTCGGACAGGGCATGGGCAATCAGCCCCAGCATTTT	CASRYLGQGMGNQPQHF
16	TRBJ1-4	-	TRBV27	TGTGCCAGCAGTTTTGCGGCGGAGACCCCTAATGAAAAACTGTTTTTT	CASSFAAETPNEKLFF
16	TRBJ2-2	-	TRBV27	TGTGCCAGCAGACTATTCGACCGGGTTAACACCGGGGAGCTGTTTTTT	CASRLFDRVNTGELFF
17	TRBJ1-4	TRBD1	TRBV19	TGTGCCAGTAGTATTGGACAGGGGGCCCGAACTAATGAAAAACTGTTTTTT	CASSIGQGARTNEKLFF
13	TRBJ1-5	-	TRBV2	TGTGCCAGCATGTCAGATAGCAATCAGCCCCAGCATTTT	CASMSDSNQPQHF
13	TRBJ1-2	-	TRBV7-9	TGTGCCAGCAGCCCCGGGGTCCAATATGGCTACACCTTC	CASSPGVQYGYTF
15	TRBJ2-2	-	TRBV21-1	TGTGCCAGCAGCAAGGGGGGACGAAACACCGGGGAGCTGTTTTTT	CASSKGGRNTGELFF
13	TRBJ2-7	-	TRBV7-9	TGTGCCAGCAGCTTAGCGTTGACTTACGAGCAGTACTTC	CASSLALTYEQYF
11	TRBJ2-7	-	TRBV29-1	TGCAGCGTCAGAAGAGGATACGAGCAGTACTTC	CSVRRGYEQYF
18	TRBJ2-3	-	TRBV5-4	TGTGCCAGCAGCTCTGGGCTTCTAGCGAGCACTAGCACAGATACGCAGTATTTT	CASSSGLLASTSTDTQYF
13	TRBJ1-2	-	TRBV2	TGTGCCAGCAGGGATGTGATTGGGGGCGGCTACACCTTC	CASRDVIGGGYTF
16	TRBJ2-2	-	TRBV5-1	TGCGCCAGCAGCTCCACGGTCCTTACTGCTGCCGGGGAGCTGTTTTTT	CASSSTVLTAAGELFF
12	TRBJ2-7	-	TRBV7-6	TGTGCCAGCAGCTTAAGAGGGAACGAGCAGTACTTC	CASSLRGNEQYF
13	TRBJ2-7	-	TRBV7-8	TGTGCCAGCACGGAGGGTTCGAGGTACGAGCAGTACTTC	CASTEGSRYEQYF
15	TRBJ2-7	TRBD2	TRBV6-1	TGTGCCAGCAATTCCCTAGCGGGAAGCTCCTACGAGCAGTACTTC	CASNSLAGSSYEQYF
15	TRBJ2-7	TRBD2	TRBV19	TGTGCCAGTAGTATTTCTGCGGGAGGGCACTACGAGCAGTACTTC	CASSISAGGHYEQYF
13	TRBJ1-2	-	TRBV5-6	TGTGCCAGCGGGGCAGGGACTAACTATGGCTACACCTTC	CASGAGTNYGYTF
14	TRBJ2-7	TRBD2	TRBV6-6	TGTGCCAGCATCCGAGGGGCTAGCGGTTACGAGCAGTACTTC	CASIRGASGYEQYF
13	TRBJ1-2	-	TRBV7-9	TGTGCCAGCAGCTTAGTAGGGGCGAGTGGCTACACCTTC	CASSLVGASGYTF
17	TRBJ1-5	-	TRBV28	TGTGCCAGCAGTTTAGTCAGACAGGAGCCTTTTAATCAGCCCCAGCATTTT	CASSLVRQEPFNQPQHF
14	TRBJ2-3	TRBD1	TRBV27	TGTGCCAGCAGGTTGACAGGGACCACAGATACGCAGTATTTT	CASRLTGTTDTQYF
14	TRBJ2-7	-	TRBV19	TGTGCCAGTTCCGACAGGCCGGGCGGCTACGAGCAGTACTTC	CASSDRPGGYEQYF
13	TRBJ1-2	-	TRBV19	TGTGCCAGTAGGGTTGAGGGCGGCTATGGCTACACCTTC	CASRVEGGYGYTF
11	TRBJ1-2	-	TRBV28	TGTGCCAGCTCGGGCCCAGGGGGCTACACCTTC	CASSGPGGYTF
16	TRBJ1-3	TRBD1	TRBV18	TGTGCCAGCTCACAGGGACAGGGACGCTCTGGAAACACCATATATTTT	CASSQGQGRSGNTIYF
16	TRBJ2-5	TRBD2	TRBV5-1	TGCGCCAGCAGTCCAGGCGGGCGGGGGGGCCGGGAGACCCAGTACTTC	CASSPGGRGGRETQYF
17	TRBJ2-1	TRBD2	TRBV5-4	TGTGCCAGCAGCTTCCCTCAGCGGGGACTAGCGGGCAATGAGCAGTTCTTC	CASSFPQRGLAGNEQFF
15	TRBJ2-3	TRBD2	TRBV30	TGTGCCTGGAGTGGCCTAGCGGGGGCCACAGATACGCAGTATTTT	CAWSGLAGATDTQYF
17	TRBJ1-6	-	TRBV5-1	TGCGCCAGCAGCTTGGAAGGCGGGGTCTCGCCTAATTCACCCCTCCACTTT	CASSLEGGVSPNSPLHF
13	TRBJ1-1	-	TRBV5-1	TGCGCCAGCAGCTTCAGGGAGAACACTGAAGCTTTCTTT	CASSFRENTEAFF
14	TRBJ1-2	-	TRBV6-1	TGTGCCAGCAGTGAAGCGTACAGGGCCGATGGCTACACCTTC	CASSEAYRADGYTF
13	TRBJ1-5	TRBD1	TRBV19	TGTGCCAGTAGTAACAGGGGGGGACAGCCCCAGCATTTT	CASSNRGGQPQHF
15	TRBJ1-3	TRBD1	TRBV5-4	TGTGCCAGCAGCCTAAAGACAGGGGCTGGAAACACCATATATTTT	CASSLKTGAGNTIYF
15	TRBJ1-4	-	TRBV29-1	TGCAGCGTTGAAGATCCCCAGAATACTAATGAAAAACTGTTTTTT	CSVEDPQNTNEKLFF
14	TRBJ2-7	-	TRBV5-1	TGCGCCAGCAGCTTGCAGCAGGGCGCCTACGAGCAGTACTTC	CASSLQQGAYEQYF
13	TRBJ2-5	-	TRBV28	TGTGCCAGCACCTCAGGGATCCAAGAGACCCAGTACTTC	CASTSGIQETQYF
16	TRBJ1-3	-	TRBV5-6	TGTGCCAGCAGCCTGGACAGTTTGAGCTCTGGAAACACCATATATTTT	CASSLDSLSSGNTIYF
15	TRBJ2-5	TRBD1	TRBV5-6	TGTGCCAGCAGCTTGGACTTGACAGGGTTGGAGACCCAGTACTTC	CASSLDLTGLETQYF
14	TRBJ1-6	-	TRBV19	TGTGCCAGTAACTGGCAGGGATATAATTCACCCCTCCACTTT	CASNWQGYNSPLHF
16	TRBJ2-3	-	TRBV5-6	TGTGCCAGCAGCTTTACTGGACTACTCAGCACAGATACGCAGTATTTT	CASSFTGLLSTDTQYF
13	TRBJ1-2	-	TRBV6-1	TGTGCCAGCAGTGAAACCAGACTTTATGGCTACACCTTC	CASSETRLYGYTF
16	TRBJ1-2	TRBD1	TRBV5-4	TGTGCCAGCAGCTTGTCCAGCACCGGACAGGGGTTTGGCTACACCTTC	CASSLSSTGQGFGYTF